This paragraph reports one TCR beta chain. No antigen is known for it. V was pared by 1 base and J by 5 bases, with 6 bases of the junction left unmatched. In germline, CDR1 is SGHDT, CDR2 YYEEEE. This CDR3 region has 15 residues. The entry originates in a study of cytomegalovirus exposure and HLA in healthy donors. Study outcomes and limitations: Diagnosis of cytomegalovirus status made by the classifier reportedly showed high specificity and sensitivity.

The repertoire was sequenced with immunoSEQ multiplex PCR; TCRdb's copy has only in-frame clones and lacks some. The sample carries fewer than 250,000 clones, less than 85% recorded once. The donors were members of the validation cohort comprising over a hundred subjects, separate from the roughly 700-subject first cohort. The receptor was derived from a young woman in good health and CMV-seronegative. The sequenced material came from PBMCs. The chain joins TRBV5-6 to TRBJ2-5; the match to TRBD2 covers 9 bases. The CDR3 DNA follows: TGTGCCAGCAGCTTGTTTGCGGGAGGGACTGAGACCCAGTACTTC. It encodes CASSLFAGGTETQYF.